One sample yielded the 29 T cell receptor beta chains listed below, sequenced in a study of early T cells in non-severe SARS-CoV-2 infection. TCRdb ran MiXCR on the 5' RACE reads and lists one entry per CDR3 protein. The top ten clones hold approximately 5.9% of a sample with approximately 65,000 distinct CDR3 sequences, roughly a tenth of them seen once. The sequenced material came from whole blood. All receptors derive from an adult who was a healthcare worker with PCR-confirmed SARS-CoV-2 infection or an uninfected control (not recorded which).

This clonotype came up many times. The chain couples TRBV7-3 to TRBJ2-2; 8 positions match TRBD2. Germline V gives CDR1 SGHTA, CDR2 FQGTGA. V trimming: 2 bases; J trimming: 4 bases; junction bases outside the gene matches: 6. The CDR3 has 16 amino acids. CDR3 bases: TGTGCCAGCAGCTTACAAAGCGGGAGTACCACCGGGGAGCTGTTTTTT. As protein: CASSLQSGSTTGELFF.

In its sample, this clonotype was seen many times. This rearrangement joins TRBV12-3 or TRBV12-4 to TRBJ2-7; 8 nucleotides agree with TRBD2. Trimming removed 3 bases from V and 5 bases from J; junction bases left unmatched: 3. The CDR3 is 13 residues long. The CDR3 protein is CASSFRGGHEQYF. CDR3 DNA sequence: TGTGCCAGCAGTTTCCGGGGGGGGCACGAGCAGTACTTC.

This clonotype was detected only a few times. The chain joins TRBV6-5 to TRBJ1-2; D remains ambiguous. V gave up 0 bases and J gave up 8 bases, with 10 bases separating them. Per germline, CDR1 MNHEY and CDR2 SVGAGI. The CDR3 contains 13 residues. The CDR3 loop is CASSYSPQNGYTF. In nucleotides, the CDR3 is TGTGCCAGCAGTTACTCCCCCCAAAACGGCTACACCTTC.

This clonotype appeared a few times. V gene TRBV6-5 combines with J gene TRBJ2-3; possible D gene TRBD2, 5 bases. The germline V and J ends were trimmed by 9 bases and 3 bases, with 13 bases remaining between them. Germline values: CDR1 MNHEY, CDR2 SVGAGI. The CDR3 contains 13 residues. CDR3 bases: TGTGCCAGTGGCGGGCGGAGGACAGATACGCAGTATTTT. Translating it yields CASGGRRTDTQYF.

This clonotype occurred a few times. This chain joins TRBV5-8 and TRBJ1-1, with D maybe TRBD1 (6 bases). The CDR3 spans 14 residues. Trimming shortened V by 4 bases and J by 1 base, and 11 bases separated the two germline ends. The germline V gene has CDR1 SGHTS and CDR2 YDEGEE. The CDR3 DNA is TGTGCCAGCAGCCTTAGACAGGCGAACACTGAAGCTTTCTTT. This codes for CASSLRQANTEAFF.

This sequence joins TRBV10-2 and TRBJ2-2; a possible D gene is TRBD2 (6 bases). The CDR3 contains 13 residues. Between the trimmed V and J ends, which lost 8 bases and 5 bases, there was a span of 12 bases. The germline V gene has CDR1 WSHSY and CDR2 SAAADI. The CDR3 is CASGLSRTGELFF. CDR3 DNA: TGCGCCAGCGGACTAAGTCGGACCGGGGAGCTGTTTTTT.

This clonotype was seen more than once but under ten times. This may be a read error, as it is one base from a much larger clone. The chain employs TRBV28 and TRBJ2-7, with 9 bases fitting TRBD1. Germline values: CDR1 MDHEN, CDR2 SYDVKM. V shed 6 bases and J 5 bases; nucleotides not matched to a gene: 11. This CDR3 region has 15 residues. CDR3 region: CASRDWRTGADEQYF. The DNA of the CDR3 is TGTGCCAGCAGGGACTGGAGGACAGGGGCGGACGAGCAGTACTTC.

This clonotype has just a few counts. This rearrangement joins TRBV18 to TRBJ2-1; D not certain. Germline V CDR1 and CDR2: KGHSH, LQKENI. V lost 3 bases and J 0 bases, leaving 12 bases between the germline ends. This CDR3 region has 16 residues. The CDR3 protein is CASSPGAASSYNEQFF. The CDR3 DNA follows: TGTGCCAGCTCACCTGGCGCAGCCAGCTCCTACAATGAGCAGTTCTTC.

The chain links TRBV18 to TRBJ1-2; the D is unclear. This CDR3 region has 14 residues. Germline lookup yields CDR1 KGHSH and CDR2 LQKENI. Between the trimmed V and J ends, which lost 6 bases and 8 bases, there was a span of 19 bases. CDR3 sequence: CASSPSSEKRGYTF. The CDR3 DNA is TGTGCCAGCTCCCCCAGTTCGGAGAAGAGGGGCTACACCTTC.

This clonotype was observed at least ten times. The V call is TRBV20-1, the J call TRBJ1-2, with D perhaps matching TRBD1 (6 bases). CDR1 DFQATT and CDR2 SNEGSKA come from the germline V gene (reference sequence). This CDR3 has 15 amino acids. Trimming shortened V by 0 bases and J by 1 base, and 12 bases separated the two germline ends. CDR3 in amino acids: CSARDDRSINYGYTF. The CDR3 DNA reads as TGCAGTGCTAGAGACGACAGGTCTATTAACTATGGCTACACCTTC.

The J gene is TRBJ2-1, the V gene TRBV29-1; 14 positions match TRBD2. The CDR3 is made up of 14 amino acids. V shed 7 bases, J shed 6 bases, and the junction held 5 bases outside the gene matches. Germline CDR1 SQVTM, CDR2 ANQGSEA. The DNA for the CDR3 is TGCAGCGATAAGGGACTAGCGGGAGTCAATGAGCAGTTCTTC. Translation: CSDKGLAGVNEQFF.

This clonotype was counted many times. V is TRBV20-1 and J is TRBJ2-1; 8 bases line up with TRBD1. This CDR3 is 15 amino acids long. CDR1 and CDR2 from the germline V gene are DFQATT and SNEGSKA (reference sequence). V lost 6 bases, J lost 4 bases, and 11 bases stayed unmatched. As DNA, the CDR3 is TGCAGTGCGGAGGACAGGGCGACGGGTTACAATGAGCAGTTCTTC. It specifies CSAEDRATGYNEQFF.

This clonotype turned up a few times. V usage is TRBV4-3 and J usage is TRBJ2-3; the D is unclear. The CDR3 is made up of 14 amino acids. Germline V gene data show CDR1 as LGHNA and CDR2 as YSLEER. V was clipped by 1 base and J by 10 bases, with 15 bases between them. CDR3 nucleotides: TGCGCCAGCAGCCAAGTATACGGACCGGATGCGCAGTATTTT. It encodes CASSQVYGPDAQYF.

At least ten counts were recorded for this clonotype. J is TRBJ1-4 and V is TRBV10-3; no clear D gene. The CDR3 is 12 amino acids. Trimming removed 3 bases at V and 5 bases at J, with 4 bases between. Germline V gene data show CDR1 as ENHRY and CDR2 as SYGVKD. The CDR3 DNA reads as TGTGCCATCAGTGACCCCAATGAAAAACTGTTTTTT. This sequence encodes CAISDPNEKLFF.

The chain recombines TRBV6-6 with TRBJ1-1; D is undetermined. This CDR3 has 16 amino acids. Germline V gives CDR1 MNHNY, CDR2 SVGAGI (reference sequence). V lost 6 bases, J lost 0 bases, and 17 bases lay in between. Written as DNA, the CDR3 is TGTGCCAGCAGGCCCCGGATGAGTAATATGAACACTGAAGCTTTCTTT. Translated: CASRPRMSNMNTEAFF.

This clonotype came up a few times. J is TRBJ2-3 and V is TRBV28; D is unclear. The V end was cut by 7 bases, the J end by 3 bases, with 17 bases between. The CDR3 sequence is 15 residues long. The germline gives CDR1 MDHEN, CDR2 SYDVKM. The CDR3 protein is CASTFGPRYTDTQYF. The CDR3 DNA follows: TGTGCCAGCACCTTCGGGCCTCGGTATACAGATACGCAGTATTTT.

The CDR3 nucleotides read TGCGCCAGCAGCCAAGGCCCGACCAGCGTGCCCCAGTACTTC. This encodes CASSQGPTSVPQYF. The chain employs TRBV4-3 and TRBJ2-5; no reliable D call. V lost 1 base to trimming and J lost 9 bases, with 15 bases between them. CDR1 and CDR2 from the germline V gene are LGHNA and YSLEER. CDR3 length equals 14 residues.

CDR3 sequence (DNA): TGCAGTGCTAGGCCAGCGGCCCTAGAGACCCAGTACTTC. This gives the protein CSARPAALETQYF. This chain joins TRBV20-1 and TRBJ2-5, with a weak D call TRBD2 (5 bases). Germline CDR1 is DFQATT and CDR2 is SNEGSKA (reference sequence). V lost 3 bases, J lost 4 bases, and 12 bases lay in between. The CDR3 extends over 13 amino acids.

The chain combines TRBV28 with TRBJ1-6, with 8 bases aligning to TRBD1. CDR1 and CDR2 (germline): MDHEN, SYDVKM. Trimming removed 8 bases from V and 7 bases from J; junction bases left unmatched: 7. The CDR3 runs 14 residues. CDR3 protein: CASDVRDRNSPLHF. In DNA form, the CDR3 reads TGTGCCAGCGACGTCCGGGACAGGAATTCACCCCTCCACTTT.

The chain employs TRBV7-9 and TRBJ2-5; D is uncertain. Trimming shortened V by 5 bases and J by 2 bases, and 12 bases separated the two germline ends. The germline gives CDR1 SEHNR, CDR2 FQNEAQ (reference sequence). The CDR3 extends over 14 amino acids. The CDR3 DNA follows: TGTGCCAGCAGCCCCTGGGCGGATCAAGAGACCCAGTACTTC. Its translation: CASSPWADQETQYF.

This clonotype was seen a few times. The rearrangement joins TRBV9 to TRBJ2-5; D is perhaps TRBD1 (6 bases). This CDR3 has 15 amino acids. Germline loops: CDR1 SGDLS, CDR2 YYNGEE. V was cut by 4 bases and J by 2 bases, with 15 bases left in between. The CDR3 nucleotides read TGTGCCAGCAGCCCTACCCCCGGGACACAAGAGACCCAGTACTTC. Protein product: CASSPTPGTQETQYF.

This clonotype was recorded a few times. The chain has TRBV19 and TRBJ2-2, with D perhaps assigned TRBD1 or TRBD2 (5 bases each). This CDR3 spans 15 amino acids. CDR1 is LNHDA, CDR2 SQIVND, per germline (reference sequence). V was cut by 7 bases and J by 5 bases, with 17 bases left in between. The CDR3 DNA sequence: TGTGCCAGTACCCTCCCGGGGCCTTCGACCGGGGAGCTGTTTTTT. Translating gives CASTLPGPSTGELFF.

DNA of the CDR3: TGTGCCAGCAGTCCGTATTCTAGTAACTACGAGCAGTACTTC. This encodes CASSPYSSNYEQYF. This rearrangement joins TRBV28 to TRBJ2-7; D gene ambiguous. This CDR3 is built from 14 residues. V was shortened by 5 bases and J by 3 bases, with 14 bases between the two germline ends. CDR1 is MDHEN, CDR2 SYDVKM, per germline.

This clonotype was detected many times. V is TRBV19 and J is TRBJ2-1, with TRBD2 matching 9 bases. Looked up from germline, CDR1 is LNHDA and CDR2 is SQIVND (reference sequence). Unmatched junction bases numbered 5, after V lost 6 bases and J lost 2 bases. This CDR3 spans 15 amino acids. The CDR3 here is CASSRAGGAYNEQFF. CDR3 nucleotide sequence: TGTGCCAGTAGCCGAGCGGGAGGTGCCTACAATGAGCAGTTCTTC.

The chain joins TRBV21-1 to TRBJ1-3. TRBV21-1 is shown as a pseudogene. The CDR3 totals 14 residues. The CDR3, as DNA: TGTGCCAGCAGCAAAGGACTAACTGGAAACACCATATATTTT. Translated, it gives CASSKGLTGNTIYF.

The CDR3 spells CSVEWAGSRGDTQYF. The CDR3 DNA reads as TGCAGCGTTGAATGGGCCGGTAGTAGGGGGGATACGCAGTATTTT. The chain combines TRBV29-1 with TRBJ2-3; TRBD1 is a possible D gene (6 bases). Germline CDR1 is SQVTM and CDR2 is ANQGSEA. Trimming left V 2 bases short and J 6 bases short, with 18 bases between. CDR3 length equals 15 residues.

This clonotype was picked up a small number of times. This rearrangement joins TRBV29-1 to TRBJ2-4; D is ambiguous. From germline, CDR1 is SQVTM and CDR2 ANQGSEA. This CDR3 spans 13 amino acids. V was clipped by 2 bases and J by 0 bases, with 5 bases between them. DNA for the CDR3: TGCAGCGTTGAAACAGTAGCCAAAAACATTCAGTACTTC. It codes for CSVETVAKNIQYF.

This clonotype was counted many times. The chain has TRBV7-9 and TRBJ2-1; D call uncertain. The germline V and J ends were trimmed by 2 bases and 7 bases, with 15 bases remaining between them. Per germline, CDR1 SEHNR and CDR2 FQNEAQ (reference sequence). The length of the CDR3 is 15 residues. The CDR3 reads CASSLPSGHGNEQFF. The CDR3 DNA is TGTGCCAGCAGCTTACCGTCTGGCCACGGGAATGAGCAGTTCTTC.

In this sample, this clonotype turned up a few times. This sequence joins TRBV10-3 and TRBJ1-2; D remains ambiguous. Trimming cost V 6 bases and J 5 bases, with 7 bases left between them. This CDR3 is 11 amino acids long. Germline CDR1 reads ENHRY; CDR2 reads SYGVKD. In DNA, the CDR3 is TGTGCCATCAGCCGACTTTATGGCTACACCTTC. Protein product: CAISRLYGYTF.